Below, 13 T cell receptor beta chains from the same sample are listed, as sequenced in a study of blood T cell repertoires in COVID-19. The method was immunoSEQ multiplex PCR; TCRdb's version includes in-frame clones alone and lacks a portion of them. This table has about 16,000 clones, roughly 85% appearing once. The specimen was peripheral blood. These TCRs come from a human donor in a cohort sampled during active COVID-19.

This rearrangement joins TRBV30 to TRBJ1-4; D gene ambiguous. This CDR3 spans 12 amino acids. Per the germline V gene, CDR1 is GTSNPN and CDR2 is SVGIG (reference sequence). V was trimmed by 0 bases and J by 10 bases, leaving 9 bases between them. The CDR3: CAWSVLRRKLFF. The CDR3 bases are TGTGCCTGGAGTGTACTTCGGAGAAAACTGTTTTTT.

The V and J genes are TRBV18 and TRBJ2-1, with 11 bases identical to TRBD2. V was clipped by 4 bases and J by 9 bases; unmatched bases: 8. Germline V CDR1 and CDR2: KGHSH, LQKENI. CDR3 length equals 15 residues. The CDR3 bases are TGTGCCAGCTCACGGCAGGGACTAGCGGCGGGTGAGCAGTTCTTC. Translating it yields CASSRQGLAAGEQFF.

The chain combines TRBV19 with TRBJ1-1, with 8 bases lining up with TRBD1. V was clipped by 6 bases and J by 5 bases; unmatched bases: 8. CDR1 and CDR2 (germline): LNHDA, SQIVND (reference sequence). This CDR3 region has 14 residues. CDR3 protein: CASRTGQGWTEAFF. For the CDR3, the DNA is TGTGCCAGTAGGACCGGACAGGGATGGACTGAAGCTTTCTTT.

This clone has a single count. CDR3 sequence: CASSLGLAGYNEQFF. The CDR3, as DNA: TGCGCCAGCAGCTTGGGGCTAGCGGGTTACAATGAGCAGTTCTTC. The chain recombines TRBV5-1 with TRBJ2-1; 8 bases are shared with TRBD2. Germline CDR1 is SGHRS and CDR2 is YFSETQ. V lost 0 bases, J lost 4 bases, and 3 bases stayed unmatched. The CDR3 extends over 15 amino acids.

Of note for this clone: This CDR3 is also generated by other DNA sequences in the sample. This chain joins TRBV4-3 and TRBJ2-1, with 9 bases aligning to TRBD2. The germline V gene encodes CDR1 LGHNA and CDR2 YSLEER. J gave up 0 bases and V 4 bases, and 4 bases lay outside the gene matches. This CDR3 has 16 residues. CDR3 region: CASSRLAGSSYNEQFF. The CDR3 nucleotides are TGCGCCAGCAGCCGGCTAGCGGGGAGCTCCTACAATGAGCAGTTCTTC.

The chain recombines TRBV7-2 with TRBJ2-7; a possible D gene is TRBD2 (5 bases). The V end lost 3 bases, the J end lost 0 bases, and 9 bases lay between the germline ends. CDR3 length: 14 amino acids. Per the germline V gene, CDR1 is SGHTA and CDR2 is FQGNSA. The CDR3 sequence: CASSFRGSSYEQYF. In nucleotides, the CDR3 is TGTGCCAGCAGCTTCCGAGGGTCCTCCTACGAGCAGTACTTC.

The CDR3 nucleotides read TGTGCCAGCAGCTACCACAGGGAAAGAGGATCACCCCTCCACTTT. Encoded protein: CASSYHRERGSPLHF. The rearrangement joins TRBV7-9 to TRBJ1-6; TRBD1 might be the D (6 bases). Germline V gives CDR1 SEHNR, CDR2 FQNEAQ (reference sequence). The germline V and J ends were trimmed by 4 bases and 10 bases, with 17 bases remaining between them. The CDR3 length is 15 residues.

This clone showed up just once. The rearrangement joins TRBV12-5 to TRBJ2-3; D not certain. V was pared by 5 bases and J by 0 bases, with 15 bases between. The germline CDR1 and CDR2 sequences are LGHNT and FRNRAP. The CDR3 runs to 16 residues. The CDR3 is CASGPRDFYSTDTQYF. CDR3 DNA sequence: TGTGCTAGTGGTCCCCGCGACTTTTATAGCACAGATACGCAGTATTTT. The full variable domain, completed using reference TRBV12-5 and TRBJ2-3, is DARVTQTPRHKVTEMGQEVTMRCQPILGHNTVFWYRQTMMQGLELLAYFRNRAPLDDSGMPKDRFSAEMPDATLATLKIQPSEPRDSAVYFCASGPRDFYSTDTQYFGPGTRLTVL.

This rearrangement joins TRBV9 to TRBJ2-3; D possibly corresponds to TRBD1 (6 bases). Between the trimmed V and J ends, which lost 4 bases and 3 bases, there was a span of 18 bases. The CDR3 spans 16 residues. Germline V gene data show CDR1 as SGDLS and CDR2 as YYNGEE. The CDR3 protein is CASSPHQTTGTDTQYF. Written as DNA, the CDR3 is TGTGCCAGCAGCCCTCACCAAACTACAGGGACAGATACGCAGTATTTT.

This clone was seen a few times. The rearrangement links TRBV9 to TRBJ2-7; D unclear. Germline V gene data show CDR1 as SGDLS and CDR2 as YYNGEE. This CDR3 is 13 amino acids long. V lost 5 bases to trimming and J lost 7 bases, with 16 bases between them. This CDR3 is CASSSLRHGEQYF. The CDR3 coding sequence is TGTGCCAGCAGTTCCCTGCGGCATGGGGAGCAGTACTTC.

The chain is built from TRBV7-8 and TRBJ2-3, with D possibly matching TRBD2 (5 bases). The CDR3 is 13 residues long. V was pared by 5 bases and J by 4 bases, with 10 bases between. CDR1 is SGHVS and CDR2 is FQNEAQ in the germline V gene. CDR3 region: CASSPAGPDTQYF. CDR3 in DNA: TGTGCCAGCAGCCCGGCGGGTCCAGATACGCAGTATTTT.

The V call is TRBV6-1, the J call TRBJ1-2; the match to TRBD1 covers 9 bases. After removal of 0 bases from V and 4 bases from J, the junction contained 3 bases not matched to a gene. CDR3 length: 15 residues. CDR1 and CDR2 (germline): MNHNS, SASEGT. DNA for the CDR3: TGTGCCAGCAGTGAAGCCACAGGGGGCATCTATGGCTACACCTTC. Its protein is CASSEATGGIYGYTF.

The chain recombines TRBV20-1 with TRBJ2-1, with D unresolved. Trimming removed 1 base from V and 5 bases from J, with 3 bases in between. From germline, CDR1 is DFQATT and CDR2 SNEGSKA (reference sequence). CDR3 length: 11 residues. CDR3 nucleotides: TGCAGTGCTAGAGCTGACAATGAGCAGTTCTTC. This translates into CSARADNEQFF.